Below are 24 T cell receptor beta chains sequenced from a single sample in a study of vaccination and CD4 T cells after COVID-19. Cultured CD4+ T cell DNA was sequenced using the Oncomine TCR Beta short-read assay. Via MiXCR, TCRdb re-called the PCR reads, giving one row per CDR3 protein. The sample consists of around 26,000 distinct CDR3 sequences, 35% to 50% of them appearing once. Treatment indicated: approximately 9-day PBMC culture with coronavirus spike peptide pools or control peptides (ViraFEST assay). The antigens these receptors bind are not known. The sequenced material came from CD4+ T cells from blood, cultured in vitro. These receptors were obtained from a human donor who had recovered from COVID-19.

This clonotype occurred once. The chain combines TRBV20-1 with TRBJ2-1; 8 bases fit TRBD2. The CDR3 is 13 residues long. V was clipped by 5 bases and J by 10 bases; unmatched bases: 10. CDR1 is DFQATT, CDR2 SNEGSKA, per germline (reference sequence). The CDR3 DNA sequence: TGCAGTGCTGCTGGACTAGCCCTTGGGGAGCAGTTCTTC. Translated: CSAAGLALGEQFF.

By sample share, this clonotype is medium-sized. The chain has TRBV5-1 and TRBJ1-4; D may be TRBD1 (5 bases). CDR1 is SGHRS, CDR2 YFSETQ, per germline. The CDR3 consists of 15 residues. With 4 bases removed from V and 5 bases from J, the gap between germline ends came to 15 bases. CDR3 protein: CASSEQGRGNEKLFF. In DNA, the CDR3 is TGCGCCAGCAGCGAGCAGGGAAGAGGAAATGAAAAACTGTTTTTT. Drawing the rest from reference TRBV5-1 and TRBJ1-4, the complete variable domain is KAGVTQTPRYLIKTRGQQVTLSCSPISGHRSVSWYQQTPGQGLQFLFEYFSETQRNKGNFPGRFSGRQFSNSRSEMNVSTLELGDSALYLCASSEQGRGNEKLFFGSGTQLSVL.

This clonotype was counted a few times. This chain joins TRBV24-1 and TRBJ1-5, with 8 positions matching TRBD1. V was clipped by 4 bases and J by 5 bases; unmatched bases: 6. Germline CDR1 reads KGHDR; CDR2 reads SFDVKD. The CDR3 totals 15 residues. CDR3 loop: CATSEPLTGDQPQHF. CDR3 nucleotides: TGTGCCACCAGTGAACCTCTGACAGGGGATCAGCCCCAGCATTTT.

The table lists this clonotype with a few counts. J is TRBJ2-5 and V is TRBV11-3; D possibly corresponds to TRBD2 (5 bases). The V gene lost 0 bases and the J gene lost 5 bases, with 16 bases spanning the gap. CDR3 length equals 16 residues. CDR1 is SGHNT and CDR2 is YENEEA in the germline V gene. CDR3 sequence: CASSLEGGAVRETQYF. CDR3 sequence (DNA): TGTGCCAGCAGCTTAGAGGGCGGAGCGGTGCGGGAGACCCAGTACTTC.

The genes are TRBV27 and TRBJ2-2, with TRBD1 matching 10 bases. Germline CDR1 reads MNHEY; CDR2 reads SMNVEV (reference sequence). This CDR3 comprises 17 residues. The trim removed 5 bases at V and 5 bases at J, leaving 11 bases unmatched. DNA of the CDR3: TGTGCCAGCAGTCGACAGGGGGCGGCTTTTAGTACCGGGGAGCTGTTTTTT. Residues: CASSRQGAAFSTGELFF.

The chain couples TRBV5-4 to TRBJ2-7, with D tentatively TRBD1 or TRBD2 (5 bases each). CDR3 length: 15 amino acids. With 4 bases removed from V and 2 bases from J, the gap between germline ends came to 16 bases. Germline CDR1 reads SGHNT; CDR2 reads YYREEE (reference sequence). In nucleotides, the CDR3 is TGTGCCAGCAGCCCGGGGACCCCAGGAACCTACGAGCAGTACTTC. As protein: CASSPGTPGTYEQYF. The full variable domain, completed using reference TRBV5-4 and TRBJ2-7, is ETGVTQSPTHLIKTRGQQVTLRCSSQSGHNTVSWYQQALGQGPQFIFQYYREEENGRGNFPPRFSGLQFPNYSSELNVNALELDDSALYLCASSPGTPGTYEQYFGPGTRLTVT.

The CDR3 region has the DNA TGCAGTGCTGTTCTCGCGGCCAAGAACACCGGGGAGCTGTTTTTT. Protein sequence: CSAVLAAKNTGELFF. This sequence joins TRBV20-1 and TRBJ2-2; D remains ambiguous. The germline V gene encodes CDR1 DFQATT and CDR2 SNEGSKA (reference sequence). Between the trimmed V and J ends, which lost 5 bases and 1 base, there was a span of 14 bases. The CDR3 extends over 15 amino acids.

The chain is built from TRBV19 and TRBJ2-7, with D perhaps matching TRBD1 (6 bases). There are 14 residues in the CDR3. CDR1 and CDR2 from the germline V gene are LNHDA and SQIVND (reference sequence). Trimming stripped 5 bases from V and 4 bases from J, with 15 bases between. CDR3 coding DNA: TGTGCCAGTAGTCCACGACAGGCGCTATACGAGCAGTACTTC. Protein sequence: CASSPRQALYEQYF.

The chain is built from TRBV5-4 and TRBJ1-1; TRBD1 might be the D (6 bases). Germline-derived CDR1 and CDR2 are SGHNT and YYREEE (reference sequence). V was cut by 5 bases and J by 5 bases, with 16 bases left in between. This CDR3 has 14 residues. CDR3 sequence: CASSPQGKRTEAFF. The CDR3, as DNA: TGTGCCAGCAGTCCCCAGGGGAAGCGGACTGAAGCTTTCTTT.

The chain joins TRBV20-1 to TRBJ2-3; possibly TRBD1 for D (6 bases). This CDR3 comprises 15 residues. V was cut by 6 bases and J by 1 base, with 17 bases left in between. The germline V gene has CDR1 DFQATT and CDR2 SNEGSKA (reference sequence). DNA for the CDR3: TGCAGTGCCCCCGCCCCAGGGGTAGGCACAGATACGCAGTATTTT. This encodes CSAPAPGVGTDTQYF.

The J gene is TRBJ1-2, the V gene TRBV6-2 or TRBV6-3; D ambiguous. The CDR3 loop spans 11 amino acids. Germline CDR1 is MNHEY and CDR2 is SVGEGT. Trimming took off 3 bases at V and 8 bases at J, with 7 bases between the two ends. Here the CDR3 DNA reads TGTGCCAGCAGTTATAAAGGGGGCTACACCTTC. As protein: CASSYKGGYTF.

The chain is built from TRBV7-9 and TRBJ2-7; 7 bases agree with TRBD1. The CDR3 has 14 residues. Germline trimming cut 5 bases from V and 1 base from J; bases unmatched to any gene: 5. CDR1 SEHNR and CDR2 FQNEAQ come from the germline V gene (reference sequence). The CDR3, as DNA: TGTGCCAGCAGCCGGGACAGCCAGTCCTACGAGCAGTACTTC. Residues: CASSRDSQSYEQYF.

The chain is built from TRBV28 and TRBJ1-2, with 12 bases fitting TRBD1. With 6 bases clipped from V and 6 bases from J, the junction kept 5 bases outside the gene matches. Germline V gene data show CDR1 as MDHEN and CDR2 as SYDVKM. This CDR3 contains 14 residues. DNA of the CDR3: TGTGCCAGCAGCCAGGGACAGGGGGCAAATGGCTACACCTTC. Translated, it gives CASSQGQGANGYTF.

The rearrangement uses TRBV2 and TRBJ2-1; 7 bases map to TRBD1. Germline CDR1 reads SNHLY; CDR2 reads FYNNEI. The J segment lost 6 bases and the V segment lost 5 bases, leaving 7 bases of the junction unmatched. The CDR3 totals 14 residues. As DNA, the CDR3 is TGTGCCAGCAGTTCGACAGGGTTGGGCAATGAGCAGTTCTTC. Its translation is CASSSTGLGNEQFF.

The chain carries TRBV19 and TRBJ1-6; D not resolved. Germline CDR1 LNHDA, CDR2 SQIVND (reference sequence). The ends were cut back, 3 bases at V and 10 bases at J, with 13 bases in the middle. The CDR3 loop spans 14 amino acids. In DNA form, the CDR3 reads TGTGCCAGTAGTATCGGATCGAAAGCGTCACCCCTCCACTTT. The encoded protein is CASSIGSKASPLHF.

The chain is built from TRBV9 and TRBJ2-5; the match to TRBD2 covers 7 bases. The CDR3 has 16 amino acids. The germline gives CDR1 SGDLS, CDR2 YYNGEE. V dropped 7 bases and J dropped 5; count of bases not matched to a gene: 17. The CDR3 is CASGLGAGAVGETQYF. DNA for the CDR3: TGTGCCAGCGGCCTCGGGGCGGGAGCTGTAGGGGAGACCCAGTACTTC. Supplemented by reference TRBV9 and TRBJ2-5, the full variable domain reads DSGVTQTPKHLITATGQRVTLRCSPRSGDLSVYWYQQSLDQGLQFLIQYYNGEERAKGNILERFSAQQFPDLHSELNLSSLELGDSALYFCASGLGAGAVGETQYFGPGTRLLVL.

J is TRBJ2-2 and V is TRBV24-1, with D uncertain. The germline V gene encodes CDR1 KGHDR and CDR2 SFDVKD. V was shortened by 4 bases and J by 6 bases, with 5 bases between the two germline ends. The CDR3 is made up of 12 amino acids. The CDR3 protein is CATSDNPGELFF. The CDR3 DNA reads as TGTGCCACCAGTGACAACCCCGGGGAGCTGTTTTTT.

This clonotype was detected only once. Compared with germline, one end of the junction differs, possibly owing to a read error. The chain employs TRBV7-2 and TRBJ2-1; 10 bases agree with TRBD2. Germline V CDR1 and CDR2: SGHTA, FQGNSA. This CDR3 is 13 amino acids long. The CDR3 region is CASSLAGAREQFF. The CDR3 nucleotides read TGTGCCAGCAGCCTAGCGGGAGCCCGTGAGCAGTTCTTC.

The chain has TRBV25-1 and TRBJ1-5; TRBD1 aligns across 7 bases. The junction had 9 bases not matched to a gene; V was cut back by 5 bases and J by 5 bases. Looked up from germline, CDR1 is MGHDK and CDR2 is SYGVNS. CDR3 length: 15 residues. CDR3 region: CASSQMGQSDQPQHF. The CDR3 DNA reads as TGTGCCAGCAGTCAAATGGGACAGTCAGATCAGCCCCAGCATTTT.

This clonotype came up a few times. The chain links TRBV24-1 to TRBJ2-1, with D uncertain. CDR3 length: 13 amino acids. Trimming left V 5 bases short and J 4 bases short, with 8 bases between. The germline gives CDR1 KGHDR, CDR2 SFDVKD. The CDR3 region is CATSATQYNEQFF. Here the CDR3 DNA reads TGTGCCACCAGTGCGACCCAATACAATGAGCAGTTCTTC.

The chain carries TRBV18 and TRBJ1-2; D possibly corresponds to TRBD1 (5 bases). The CDR3 runs to 13 residues. V lost 10 bases to trimming and J lost 5 bases, with 17 bases between them. Germline CDR1 is KGHSH and CDR2 is LQKENI. Here the CDR3 reads CATRDGTGYGYTF. CDR3 in DNA: TGTGCCACCCGAGACGGGACGGGGTATGGCTACACCTTC.

About this clonotype itself: The junction departs from germline at one end; a sequencing error may be responsible. The V and J genes are TRBV24-1 and TRBJ2-7; possible D gene TRBD1, 6 bases. Per germline, CDR1 KGHDR and CDR2 SFDVKD. The CDR3 is 16 residues long. The CDR3 is CATSDLASTGTHEQHF. CDR3 nucleotide sequence: TGTGCCACCAGTGATTTGGCCTCAACAGGGACCCACGAGCAGCACTTC.

Here the CDR3 DNA reads TGTGCCAGCAGTGCTACCCCGCGGGGACAAAGCAACTATGGCTACACCTTC. It encodes CASSATPRGQSNYGYTF. This chain links TRBV25-1 with TRBJ1-2; possibly TRBD1 for D (6 bases). The V gene lost 4 bases and the J gene lost 2 bases, with 20 bases spanning the gap. The CDR3 sequence is 17 residues long. Germline CDR1 reads MGHDK; CDR2 reads SYGVNS.

J is TRBJ2-1 and V is TRBV5-1; no reliable D call. With 0 bases removed from V and 5 bases from J, the gap between germline ends came to 9 bases. Per germline, CDR1 SGHRS and CDR2 YFSETQ. The CDR3 is 14 amino acids. The CDR3 region has the DNA TGCGCCAGCAGCTTGGAGGGCCCCGACAATGAGCAGTTCTTC. This translates into CASSLEGPDNEQFF.